This TCR beta chain came from a study of shared clonotypes between healthy human individuals. Study in general: CD8 memory received one plate per donor, CD8 naive two, CD4 memory three and CD4 naive three.

Sequenced by immunoSEQ multiplex PCR; TCRdb stores in-frame clones only, minus some. The table records roughly 2.5 million clones, 90% to 95% of them present only once. V lost 3 bases and J 0 bases, leaving 15 bases between the germline ends. The CDR3 runs to 18 residues. In germline, CDR1 is MDHEN, CDR2 SYDVKM. The genes are TRBV28 and TRBJ2-6; possibly TRBD2 for D (6 bases). This sequence originates from a man younger than 35 in good health. Sequenced material: naive CD4+ T cells sorted from blood. Sample subset: CD45RA+ positively selected. The CDR3 is CASSLLTRGSSGANVLTF. CDR3 bases: TGTGCCAGCAGTTTGTTGACTCGGGGGTCCTCTGGGGCCAACGTCCTGACTTTC.